The 18 T cell receptor beta chains given below trace back to one sample, sequenced in a study of lung T cells in sarcoidosis with Löfgren's syndrome. TCRdb reprocessed the reads with MiXCR, giving one entry per CDR3 protein. The sample includes 15,000 to 25,000 distinct CDR3 sequences, around 20% of them seen just once. Sequencing was carried out using CD4+ T cells from bronchoalveolar lavage. The source of these receptors is a human donor with sarcoidosis (Löfgren's syndrome or another form), or a control subject (not recorded which).

A word on this clonotype: A much larger clone lies one base from this, so it may be a read error. V usage is TRBV4-3 and J usage is TRBJ2-5, with 9 bases matching TRBD2. Germline CDR1 is LGHNA and CDR2 is YSLEER. The CDR3 runs to 17 residues. CDR3 DNA sequence: TGCGCCAGCAGCCGGCGAATACTAGCGGGTCCTCAAGAGACCCAGTGCTTC. Amino acid sequence: CASSRRILAGPQETQCF.

In its sample, this clonotype was seen many times. The V and J genes are TRBV5-1 and TRBJ2-1; no firm D call. The CDR3 loop spans 15 amino acids. V was cut by 0 bases and J by 8 bases, with 15 bases left in between. Looked up from germline, CDR1 is SGHRS and CDR2 is YFSETQ. The CDR3 reads CASSLGTPRVDEQFF. CDR3 nucleotide sequence: TGCGCCAGCAGCTTGGGGACCCCCCGAGTCGATGAGCAGTTCTTC.

Many counts were recorded for this clonotype. The rearrangement links TRBV7-6 to TRBJ2-3, with 11 bases aligning to TRBD2. Per germline, CDR1 SGHVS and CDR2 FNYEAQ. The J segment lost 1 base and the V segment lost 3 bases, leaving 9 bases of the junction unmatched. The CDR3 contains 18 residues. DNA for the CDR3: TGTGCCAGCAGCTTCTCTAGCGGGAGGACTTGGCGCACAGATACGCAGTATTTT. Protein product: CASSFSSGRTWRTDTQYF.

This clonotype is classed as medium-sized. The chain uses TRBV7-2 and TRBJ2-1; either TRBD1 or TRBD2 may fit D (6 bases each). Germline V gene sequence: CDR1 SGHTA, CDR2 FQGNSA. This CDR3 region has 12 residues. V was clipped by 3 bases and J by 8 bases, with 8 bases between them. The CDR3 DNA sequence: TGTGCCAGCAGCTTTAGGGGGGATGAGCAGTTCTTC. Its protein product is CASSFRGDEQFF. Together with reference TRBV7-2 and TRBJ2-1, the CDR3 gives the full variable domain: GAGVSQSPSNKVTEKGKDVELRCDPISGHTALYWYRQSLGQGLEFLIYFQGNSAPDKSGLPSDRFSAERTGGSVSTLTIQRTQQEDSAVYLCASSFRGDEQFFGPGTRLTVL.

Remarks on this clonotype: A much larger clone lies a single base off, so this may be a read error. V usage is TRBV7-8 and J usage is TRBJ2-1, with D maybe TRBD2 (5 bases). Germline CDR1 is SGHVS and CDR2 is FQNEAQ. The CDR3 runs to 14 residues. CDR3 DNA: TGTGCCAGCAGCTTAGCGCCGGGATTAAATGAGCAGTCCTTC. Its protein is CASSLAPGLNEQSF.

This clonotype has only a few counts. Since a much larger clone is just one base distant, this may be a read error. The chain carries TRBV20-1 and TRBJ2-1; a possible D gene is TRBD2 (5 bases). Germline loops: CDR1 DFQATT, CDR2 SNEGSKA (reference sequence). The CDR3 runs to 16 residues. The CDR3 coding sequence is TGCAGTGCTGAGGGAGCCCGAGGGAGCGGCTACAGTGAGCAGTTCTTC. Protein product: CSAEGARGSGYSEQFF.

This clonotype was detected once. The V gene is TRBV29-1, the J gene TRBJ2-2; 10 bases match TRBD1. This CDR3 is built from 13 residues. The germline CDR1 and CDR2 sequences are SQVTM and ANQGSEA. V was pared by 8 bases and J by 4 bases, with 4 bases of the junction left unmatched. The CDR3 DNA is TGCAGCTTAAGACAGGGGGCCACCGGGGAGCTGTTTTTT. Its protein product is CSLRQGATGELFF.

Many counts were recorded for this clonotype. This chain links TRBV2 with TRBJ2-1, with D unresolved. V shed 3 bases and J shed 7 bases, with 10 bases lying between them. This CDR3 spans 13 amino acids. The germline V gene encodes CDR1 SNHLY and CDR2 FYNNEI. The CDR3 loop reads CASSEGRANEQFF. The DNA for the CDR3 is TGTGCCAGCAGTGAGGGAAGGGCGAATGAGCAGTTCTTC.

The chain joins TRBV7-3 to TRBJ2-3; D is undetermined. V was cut by 0 bases and J by 0 bases, with 10 bases left in between. There are 16 residues in the CDR3. The germline V gene has CDR1 SGHTA and CDR2 FQGTGA. The CDR3 DNA sequence: TGTGCCAGCAGCTTAACGGGAAGGCTTAGCACAGATACGCAGTATTTT. The encoded protein is CASSLTGRLSTDTQYF.

This clonotype counts as medium-sized (0.01 to 0.1%). The V call is TRBV20-1, the J call TRBJ2-4, with D possibly TRBD1 on 6 matching bases. Germline CDR1 is DFQATT and CDR2 is SNEGSKA (reference sequence). This CDR3 is 16 amino acids long. V lost 0 bases and J lost 3, with 15 bases in between. CDR3 sequence: CSARDGRQAFKNIQYF. The CDR3 DNA is TGCAGTGCTAGAGATGGACGACAGGCCTTCAAAAACATTCAGTACTTC.

At least ten counts were recorded for this clonotype. The chain employs TRBV11-2 and TRBJ1-3; D ambiguous. The CDR3 consists of 13 residues. With 0 bases removed from V and 6 bases from J, the gap between germline ends came to 6 bases. From germline, CDR1 is SGHAT and CDR2 FQNNGV. The CDR3 region is CASSLDRQNTIYF. CDR3 in DNA: TGTGCCAGCAGCTTAGATCGCCAAAACACCATATATTTT.

This clonotype has ten or more counts. The V and J genes are TRBV27 and TRBJ2-2; 11 bases are shared with TRBD2. Germline CDR1 reads MNHEY; CDR2 reads SMNVEV (reference sequence). The J segment lost 4 bases and the V segment lost 4 bases, leaving 11 bases of the junction unmatched. The CDR3 has 18 amino acids. The CDR3 loop is CASSYQGLAERVTGELFF. CDR3 DNA: TGTGCCAGCAGTTACCAGGGACTAGCGGAGCGAGTCACCGGGGAGCTGTTTTTT.

The chain has TRBV19 and TRBJ1-4; 7 bases map to TRBD1. This CDR3 comprises 14 residues. The V segment lost 5 bases and the J segment 7 bases; nucleotides outside the gene matches: 7. CDR1 LNHDA and CDR2 SQIVND come from the germline V gene (reference sequence). CDR3 bases: TGTGCCAGTAGTTCGACAGGGAAGGGTGAAAAACTGTTTTTT. It yields the protein CASSSTGKGEKLFF.

Relative to its sample, this clonotype is medium-sized (0.01 to 0.1%). The CDR3 loop reads CASSLVGRTDTQYF. The CDR3 DNA reads TGTGCCAGCAGCTTAGTCGGGCGCACAGATACGCAGTATTTT. The chain employs TRBV7-2 and TRBJ2-3; D unresolved. This CDR3 is 14 amino acids long. The V gene's germline CDR1 is SGHTA and CDR2 FQGNSA. V dropped 1 base and J dropped 1 base, with 6 bases sitting between them.

This clonotype was detected ten times or more. This chain connects TRBV28 to TRBJ2-7; 9 bases fit TRBD1. CDR1 and CDR2 (germline): MDHEN, SYDVKM. The CDR3 runs to 16 residues. J gave up 2 bases and V 5 bases, and 10 bases lay outside the gene matches. CDR3 sequence (DNA): TGTGCCAGCAGTGCACACAGGGGGCGTACCGCCTACGAGCAGTACTTC. Protein product: CASSAHRGRTAYEQYF.

J is TRBJ2-3 and V is TRBV11-2; D remains ambiguous. CDR3 length: 14 amino acids. Germline V gene data show CDR1 as SGHAT and CDR2 as FQNNGV. V was clipped by 5 bases and J by 5 bases, with 14 bases between them. The CDR3 sequence is CASSLRVSGDTQYF. The CDR3 region has the DNA TGTGCCAGCAGCCTCCGGGTTTCAGGAGATACGCAGTATTTT.

This clonotype was recorded at least ten times. This chain uses TRBV12-3 or TRBV12-4 with TRBJ2-7; D gene ambiguous. The germline V and J ends were trimmed by 5 bases and 0 bases, with 11 bases remaining between them. The CDR3 runs 14 residues. CDR3 DNA sequence: TGTGCCAGCAGTCGGCCTGTGAGCTCCTACGAGCAGTACTTC. Its protein product is CASSRPVSSYEQYF.

The chain links TRBV29-1 to TRBJ2-5; 11 bases are shared with TRBD1. Germline CDR1 SQVTM, CDR2 ANQGSEA. This CDR3 is 17 amino acids long. Trimming cost V 1 base and J 1 base; bases outside gene matches: 8. The chain's CDR3 is CSVEGTGGAKVQETQYF. The CDR3 DNA follows: TGCAGCGTTGAAGGGACAGGGGGCGCAAAGGTCCAAGAGACCCAGTACTTC.